Shown below are 11 T cell receptor beta chains from a single sample sequenced in a study of Ad26.COV2.S vaccination and SARS-CoV-2 variants. Libraries were prepared by immunoSEQ multiplex PCR; TCRdb keeps only in-frame clonotypes and omits some of them. The sample records around 320,000 clones, about 86% being singletons. As for treatment: around 19 received Ad26.COV2.S at low or high dose, single or two shots; several received placebo; per-sample allocation not given. The samples were gathered on day 63 after the first injection of vaccine or placebo. The input for sequencing was peripheral blood, taken in a trial of Ad26.COV2.S vaccine versus placebo. The receptors shown here come from a person aged 18-60 years who received the Ad26.COV2.S COVID-19 vaccine or a placebo.

This chain uses TRBV7-8 with TRBJ2-3; TRBD2 matches 7 bases. The CDR3 is 16 residues long. The V gene end was trimmed by 7 bases and the J gene end by 1 base; junction bases not matched to a gene: 11. Germline CDR1 is SGHVS and CDR2 is FQNEAQ. The CDR3 loop is CASTPSSGPRTDTQYF. As DNA, the CDR3 is TGTGCCAGCACCCCCTCTAGCGGCCCCCGCACAGATACGCAGTATTTT.

This rearrangement joins TRBV5-1 to TRBJ2-6, with 10 bases that match TRBD1. The germline V gene has CDR1 SGHRS and CDR2 YFSETQ. V lost 0 bases and J lost 1; bases outside the gene matches: 4. The CDR3 runs 18 residues. CDR3 residues: CASSLGDRGHSGANVLTF. DNA of the CDR3: TGCGCCAGCAGCTTGGGTGACAGGGGGCATTCTGGGGCCAACGTCCTGACTTTC.

The count of this clone is one. The chain joins TRBV13 to TRBJ1-2, with D uncertain. V dropped 5 bases and J dropped 3 bases, with 13 bases sitting between them. The CDR3 covers 14 residues. Germline V gene sequence: CDR1 PRHDT, CDR2 FYEKMQ (reference sequence). CDR3: CASSRPRLDYGYTF. The CDR3 nucleotides read TGTGCCAGCAGCCGACCCAGGCTCGACTATGGCTACACCTTC.

The chain joins TRBV6-6 to TRBJ1-1, with TRBD1 as a possible D gene (6 bases). Looked up from germline, CDR1 is MNHNY and CDR2 is SVGAGI (reference sequence). There are 16 residues in the CDR3. Trimming stripped 6 bases from V and 1 base from J, with 18 bases between. As DNA, the CDR3 is TGTGCCAGCAGACACGCCCGAACAGGGTGGAACACTGAAGCTTTCTTT. As protein: CASRHARTGWNTEAFF.

This clone was seen a handful of times. This chain joins TRBV19 and TRBJ1-6, with 10 bases identical to TRBD1. Germline V lookup: CDR1 LNHDA, CDR2 SQIVND (reference sequence). V was pared by 4 bases and J by 7 bases, with 1 base of the junction left unmatched. This CDR3 comprises 14 residues. The CDR3 DNA reads TGTGCCAGTAGTACGGGACAGGGGAATTCACCCCTCCACTTT. Translation gives CASSTGQGNSPLHF.

This chain connects TRBV7-6 to TRBJ2-2; the D gene is possibly TRBD2 (7 bases). The CDR3 length is 15 residues. V was clipped by 5 bases and J by 6 bases, with 16 bases between them. In germline, CDR1 is SGHVS, CDR2 FNYEAQ. The CDR3 DNA reads TGTGCCAGCAGCCCAGAGGCGGGGGCCTCCGGGGAGCTGTTTTTT. It specifies CASSPEAGASGELFF.

The chain joins TRBV12-3 or TRBV12-4 to TRBJ1-2; possibly TRBD1 for D (6 bases). Trimming removed 6 bases from V and 4 bases from J, with 12 bases in between. The CDR3 is made up of 13 amino acids. In DNA, the CDR3 is TGTGCCAGCAGCCCGAGGGGGGTCTATGGCTACACCTTC. This sequence encodes CASSPRGVYGYTF.

The chain links TRBV30 to TRBJ2-7; the D is unclear. The CDR3 length is 12 residues. Germline CDR1 is GTSNPN and CDR2 is SVGIG (reference sequence). Trimming shortened V by 1 base and J by 3 bases, and 7 bases separated the two germline ends. The CDR3 loop reads CAWSGAYYEQYF. The CDR3 DNA is TGTGCCTGGAGTGGTGCTTACTACGAGCAGTACTTC.

This clone is a singleton in its sample. The chain uses TRBV28 and TRBJ1-5; TRBD1 aligns across 8 bases. The length of the CDR3 is 17 residues. J was trimmed by 0 bases and V by 0 bases; bases with no gene match: 4. Germline values: CDR1 MDHEN, CDR2 SYDVKM. CDR3 region: CASSLWGQDYSNQPQHF. Written as DNA, the CDR3 is TGTGCCAGCAGTTTATGGGGACAGGATTATAGCAATCAGCCCCAGCATTTT.

A few counts support this clone. The CDR3 loop reads CASSLPRTLGREKLFF. CDR3 DNA sequence: TGTGCCAGCAGCTTACCCCGGACCCTCGGGCGGGAAAAACTGTTTTTT. V gene TRBV11-3 combines with J gene TRBJ1-4; unclear D gene. Germline loops: CDR1 SGHNT, CDR2 YENEEA. There are 16 residues in the CDR3. Trimming took off 2 bases at V and 8 bases at J, with 18 bases between the two ends.

CDR3 sequence reads: CASSPSPGEEPQHF. Here the CDR3 DNA reads TGTGCCAGCAGCCCCTCTCCGGGCGAGGAGCCCCAGCATTTT. The chain has TRBV9 and TRBJ1-5; no reliable D call. V was clipped by 4 bases and J by 8 bases, with 16 bases between them. The CDR3 is 14 residues long. In germline, CDR1 is SGDLS, CDR2 YYNGEE.